The present TCR beta chain was sequenced within a study of T cell responses to AZD1222 COVID-19 vaccine. Of note for this clone: What it binds is unknown.

Generated by immunoSEQ multiplex PCR, the TCRdb table keeps only in-frame clones and is missing some. This sample has under 150,000 clones; 93% occur once, and the top ten carry around 5%. V lost 4 bases and J lost 10, with 20 bases in between. This CDR3 is built from 14 residues. Germline CDR1 is SGDLS and CDR2 is YYNGEE. Study findings and constraints: Baseline seropositivity characterized only 5 to 7 AZD1222 recipients. Spike-specific TCR breadth and depth grew following two AZD1222 doses.

The TCR originated in an adult in good health. The chain joins TRBV9 to TRBJ1-1, with a possible D match to TRBD1 (5 bases). The sequenced sample was peripheral blood, obtained on day 0 of AZD1222 vaccination. The DNA of the CDR3 is TGTGCCAGCAGCCTCGCCCGGGACCCCAAGGGAGCTTTCTTT. Amino acids: CASSLARDPKGAFF.